This T cell receptor beta chain was identified in a study of cytomegalovirus exposure and HLA in healthy donors. Note on this clone: Its specificity is unknown. Other DNA sequences in this specimen translate into the identical CDR3.

The study ran its PCR with 60 Vbeta and 13 Jbeta primers. Libraries were prepared by immunoSEQ multiplex PCR; TCRdb keeps only in-frame clonotypes and omits some of them. The profile shows 210,000 or so clones, over 80% of them singletons. The germline V gene has CDR1 LNHDA and CDR2 SQIVND (reference sequence). This CDR3 has 15 amino acids. V trimming: 2 bases; J trimming: 1 base; junction bases outside the gene matches: 3. General study findings and limits: The authors listed approximately 160 TCR beta chains as cytomegalovirus-associated. Earlier analysis yielded a pattern in which most TCR beta V segments were productive about 87% or about 30% of the time.

The chain links TRBV19 to TRBJ1-1; the match to TRBD1 covers 8 bases. The sequenced material came from PBMCs. This receptor was identified in a boy aged 2-15 years in good health and CMV-seronegative. CDR3 nucleotide sequence: TGTGCCAGTAGTATACAAGGGACAGGGAACACTGAAGCTTTCTTT. Translating gives CASSIQGTGNTEAFF.